This T cell receptor (beta chain) was sequenced in a study of T cells in Graves' hyperthyroidism and ophthalmopathy. Researchers amplified the TCR beta CDR3 regions from RNA transcripts. An initial round of RT-PCR targeting the TCR CDR3 relied on the HTBI primer set. Each CDR3 protein gets one entry after TCRdb re-called the multiplex PCR reads with MiXCR. This repertoire shows 500,000 to 600,000 distinct CDR3 sequences, around 50% found once; its top ten account for about two fifths. CDR1 is SGHRS and CDR2 is YFSETQ in the germline V gene. The CDR3 spans 14 residues. V gave up 4 bases and J gave up 10 bases, with 15 bases separating them.

The chain has TRBV5-1 and TRBJ1-6; D remains unclear. The sample taken for sequencing was peripheral blood or thyroid tissue (not recorded which). The source of this sequence is an adult woman with Graves' disease, either hyperthyroidism or ophthalmopathy (not recorded which). The CDR3 sequence is CASSTTIGVSPLHF. In nucleotides, the CDR3 is TGCGCCAGCAGCACGACCATCGGGGTATCACCCCTCCACTTT.